Listed here are 24 T cell receptor beta chains from one sample, sequenced in a study of control samples from healthy donors and cancer patients (dated by TCRdb to about 2020). The library was generated by the immunoSEQ multiplex PCR assay. This is the immuneACCESS table as TCRdb keeps it, with only in-frame sequences that have V and J called. A part of the clones is gone; compared with another copy, unresolved V genes explain less than half, and the rest is unexplained. The sample table lists 180,000 or so clones, 91% of them with a count of one. The top ten constitute roughly 1.6% of the sample. The specimen sequenced was blood. The receptors come from a woman aged 25 to 45 in good health.

As concerns this clone: Within the sample, other DNA sequences also encode this same CDR3. The chain uses TRBV12-3 or TRBV12-4 and TRBJ1-2; D gene unclear. The CDR3 totals 13 residues. Trimming stripped 3 bases from V and 2 bases from J, with 7 bases between. CDR3 DNA sequence: TGTGCCAGCAGTTTTGGACGGAACTATGGCTACACCTTC. Translating gives CASSFGRNYGYTF.

The V gene is TRBV13, the J gene TRBJ1-6; D gene ambiguous. The germline gives CDR1 PRHDT, CDR2 FYEKMQ (reference sequence). V lost 0 bases and J lost 9, with 6 bases in between. The CDR3 is made up of 13 amino acids. The CDR3 region is CASSLGVGSPLHF. In DNA form, the CDR3 reads TGTGCCAGCAGCTTAGGGGTAGGTTCACCCCTCCACTTT. Full variable domain (rest looked up from reference TRBV13 and TRBJ1-6): AAGVIQSPRHLIKEKRETATLKCYPIPRHDTVYWYQQGPGQDPQFLISFYEKMQSDKGSIPDRFSAQQFSDYHSELNMSSLELGDSALYFCASSLGVGSPLHFGNGTRLTVT.

This clone appeared once. This rearrangement joins TRBV7-2 to TRBJ2-7, with 10 nucleotides matching TRBD2. Trimming cost V 4 bases and J 2 bases; bases outside gene matches: 5. Per the germline V gene, CDR1 is SGHTA and CDR2 is FQGNSA. The CDR3 extends over 15 amino acids. The CDR3 is CASSSWTSGAYEQYF. CDR3 bases: TGTGCCAGCAGCTCGTGGACTAGCGGAGCCTACGAGCAGTACTTC. The full variable domain, rest sourced from reference TRBV7-2 and TRBJ2-7, is GAGVSQSPSNKVTEKGKDVELRCDPISGHTALYWYRQSLGQGLEFLIYFQGNSAPDKSGLPSDRFSAERTGGSVSTLTIQRTQQEDSAVYLCASSSWTSGAYEQYFGPGTRLTVT.

This chain connects TRBV7-9 to TRBJ2-7, with TRBD1 identical over 8 bases. The CDR3 loop spans 15 amino acids. V lost 5 bases, J lost 0 bases, and 6 bases stayed unmatched. CDR1 is SEHNR and CDR2 is FQNEAQ in the germline V gene (reference sequence). The CDR3, as DNA: TGTGCCAGCAGCGTCCGGGACAGGAGCTCCTACGAGCAGTACTTC. It is translated as CASSVRDRSSYEQYF.

CDR3 region: CASSLVGGTSNEKLFF. The CDR3 DNA follows: TGTGCCAGCAGCTTGGTTGGGGGGACAAGTAATGAAAAACTGTTTTTT. The chain is built from TRBV5-4 and TRBJ1-4; D is perhaps TRBD1 (6 bases). V was trimmed by 0 bases and J by 4 bases, leaving 13 bases between them. The CDR3 has 16 amino acids. CDR1 is SGHNT and CDR2 is YYREEE in the germline V gene (reference sequence). The entire variable domain, with the rest obtained from reference TRBV5-4 and TRBJ1-4, is as follows: ETGVTQSPTHLIKTRGQQVTLRCSSQSGHNTVSWYQQALGQGPQFIFQYYREEENGRGNFPPRFSGLQFPNYSSELNVNALELDDSALYLCASSLVGGTSNEKLFFGSGTQLSVL.

This chain links TRBV28 with TRBJ2-7; the match to TRBD1 covers 9 bases. Germline-derived CDR1 and CDR2 are MDHEN and SYDVKM. This CDR3 spans 15 amino acids. With 4 bases clipped from V and 2 bases from J, the junction kept 6 bases outside the gene matches. This chain's CDR3 is CASSSAGTGTYEQYF. The CDR3 DNA reads as TGTGCCAGCAGTTCCGCCGGGACAGGGACCTACGAGCAGTACTTC.

V gene TRBV28 combines with J gene TRBJ1-1; 10 bases fit TRBD1. The CDR3 contains 13 residues. The germline gives CDR1 MDHEN, CDR2 SYDVKM. V lost 7 bases to trimming and J lost 7 bases; unmatched junction nucleotides: 6. Here the CDR3 reads CASTDRGHVEAFF. The CDR3 nucleotides are TGTGCCAGCACCGACAGGGGGCATGTTGAAGCTTTCTTT.

This clone was recorded once. This chain links TRBV12-2 with TRBJ2-7. TRBV12-2 represents a pseudogene. The CDR3 totals 14 residues. The CDR3 DNA reads as TGTGCAAGTCGCTTAGGGACTGGGACGTACGAGCAGTACTTC. Its protein is CASRLGTGTYEQYF.

The rearrangement links TRBV28 to TRBJ1-6; D might be TRBD1 (6 bases). Trimming took off 11 bases at V and 5 bases at J, with 13 bases between the two ends. CDR3 size: 13 residues. CDR1 MDHEN and CDR2 SYDVKM come from the germline V gene. The DNA for the CDR3 is TGTGCCTCAGGTGGGACAAATAATTCACCCCTCCACTTT. Translated: CASGGTNNSPLHF.

The chain employs TRBV5-1 and TRBJ1-2; D not certain. Trimming took 0 bases from V and 7 from J, leaving 1 base between them. This CDR3 has 10 amino acids. Germline V gene sequence: CDR1 SGHRS, CDR2 YFSETQ. As DNA, the CDR3 is TGCGCCAGCAGCTTGGGTGGCTACACCTTC. Its protein product is CASSLGGYTF.

The gene calls are TRBV5-1 and TRBJ1-1; 10 bases are shared with TRBD1. The CDR3 totals 15 residues. The junction had 6 bases not matched to a gene; V was cut back by 2 bases and J by 5 bases. Germline-derived CDR1 and CDR2 are SGHRS and YFSETQ. DNA of the CDR3: TGCGCCAGCAGCTTCCTAGGACAGGGGGAAACTGAAGCTTTCTTT. Its protein is CASSFLGQGETEAFF.

This clone has a single count. The chain links TRBV11-2 to TRBJ2-5; TRBD1 agrees at 7 bases. Per germline, CDR1 SGHAT and CDR2 FQNNGV. The CDR3 runs 15 residues. Trimming cost V 5 bases and J 5 bases; bases outside gene matches: 11. The CDR3 sequence is CASSLHRGVTETQYF. The CDR3 region has the DNA TGTGCCAGCAGCCTCCACAGGGGTGTTACGGAGACCCAGTACTTC.

The chain employs TRBV5-1 and TRBJ2-5; D may match TRBD1 or TRBD2 (6 bases each). Trimming left V 6 bases short and J 2 bases short, with 14 bases between. CDR3 length equals 14 residues. Germline V CDR1 and CDR2: SGHRS, YFSETQ. The CDR3 here is CASMSGGGQETQYF. Written as DNA, the CDR3 is TGCGCCAGCATGAGCGGAGGGGGGCAAGAGACCCAGTACTTC.

This rearrangement joins TRBV18 to TRBJ2-3, with 15 bases fitting TRBD2. V gave up 5 bases and J gave up 3 bases; unmatched junction bases: 3. This CDR3 has 16 residues. Germline values: CDR1 KGHSH, CDR2 LQKENI. CDR3 sequence (DNA): TGTGCCAGCTCAACGGGACTAGCGGGGGGTACAGATACGCAGTATTTT. This codes for CASSTGLAGGTDTQYF.

This clone was seen just once. The gene calls are TRBV18 and TRBJ1-1; perhaps TRBD1 as D (5 bases). The V end lost 5 bases, the J end lost 0 bases, and 13 bases lay between the germline ends. CDR1 KGHSH and CDR2 LQKENI come from the germline V gene. CDR3 length equals 15 residues. CDR3 sequence (DNA): TGTGCCAGCTCAGAAGGCAGGGCCATGAACACTGAAGCTTTCTTT. This sequence encodes CASSEGRAMNTEAFF.

This chain links TRBV9 with TRBJ2-7; TRBD1 might be the D (6 bases). CDR1 SGDLS and CDR2 YYNGEE come from the germline V gene. V was cut by 1 base and J by 0 bases, with 14 bases left in between. CDR3 length: 16 residues. The CDR3 DNA reads as TGTGCCAGCAGCGTATCTCCAGGACAGAGCTCCTACGAGCAGTACTTC. Protein sequence: CASSVSPGQSSYEQYF.

This clone was recorded a few times. V usage is TRBV5-6 and J usage is TRBJ2-4; 8 nucleotides match TRBD2. Germline V CDR1 and CDR2: SGHDT, YYEEEE. V was clipped by 1 base and J by 8 bases; unmatched bases: 5. This CDR3 is 14 amino acids long. The DNA for the CDR3 is TGTGCCAGCAGCTTGAGCGGGCGGGGGGACATTCAGTACTTC. Its translation: CASSLSGRGDIQYF.

The V and J genes are TRBV6-6 and TRBJ2-7; 12 nucleotides match TRBD1. Germline V lookup: CDR1 MNHNY, CDR2 SVGAGI (reference sequence). The ends lost 6 bases at V and 6 bases at J; junction bases unmatched: 6. This CDR3 comprises 14 residues. In DNA form, the CDR3 reads TGTGCCAGCAGCTCGGGACAGGGGGCGGTCGAGCAGTACTTC. It codes for CASSSGQGAVEQYF.

V usage is TRBV29-1 and J usage is TRBJ2-1; possibly TRBD1 for D (7 bases). V was clipped by 6 bases and J by 6 bases, with 12 bases between them. The CDR3 has 12 amino acids. From germline, CDR1 is SQVTM and CDR2 ANQGSEA. In nucleotides, the CDR3 is TGCAGCGTGGGGGGACAGACCAATGAGCAGTTCTTC. Translating it yields CSVGGQTNEQFF.

This chain uses TRBV10-3 with TRBJ1-5; 10 positions agree with TRBD1. The CDR3 is 14 amino acids. With V trimmed by 4 bases and J by 3 bases, 0 bases remained unmatched. Germline CDR1 ENHRY, CDR2 SYGVKD. In nucleotides, the CDR3 is TGTGCCATCAGTGGACAGGGGGCCAATCAGCCCCAGCATTTT. This translates into CAISGQGANQPQHF.

The genes are TRBV4-2 and TRBJ2-7, with TRBD1 identical over 9 bases. Trimming at V came to 4 bases and at J to 5 bases, leaving 6 bases not matched to a gene. The V gene's germline CDR1 is LGHNA and CDR2 YNFKEQ. The CDR3 spans 14 residues. The CDR3 DNA is TGTGCCAGCAGCCCGGGACAGGGAGGGAACGAGCAGTACTTC. Residues: CASSPGQGGNEQYF.

V usage is TRBV18 and J usage is TRBJ2-1, with D unclear. V lost 1 base to trimming and J lost 8 bases, with 6 bases between them. Germline V gene lookup returns CDR1 KGHSH and CDR2 LQKENI. The CDR3 has 12 residues. CDR3 protein: CASSPLVDEQFF. The CDR3 DNA is TGTGCCAGCTCACCACTGGTCGATGAGCAGTTCTTC.

The chain is built from TRBV11-3 and TRBJ2-7; D possibly uses TRBD1 or TRBD2 (6 bases each). This CDR3 is built from 15 residues. V was cut by 0 bases and J by 7 bases, with 16 bases left in between. Germline assignment: CDR1 SGHNT and CDR2 YENEEA. CDR3 residues: CASSLDPGRRGEQYF. The CDR3 DNA reads TGTGCCAGCAGCTTAGATCCGGGACGGAGGGGGGAGCAGTACTTC.

The chain couples TRBV28 to TRBJ1-5, with no clear D. V shed 3 bases and J shed 1 base, with 7 bases lying between them. This CDR3 has 14 residues. Per the germline V gene, CDR1 is MDHEN and CDR2 is SYDVKM. CDR3 in DNA: TGTGCCAGCAGTTTGTTGTTCAGCAATCAGCCCCAGCATTTT. Amino acids: CASSLLFSNQPQHF.